The clone carrying this T cell receptor (beta chain) was counted only a few times. Its antigen is still unknown. The data belong to a study of blood T cells in healthy people across ages. General study findings and limits: There were more naive CD4+ cells and higher diversity in long-lived donors than in aged donors.

A second PCR of about 7 to 11 cycles used a sample-barcoded 5' primer and a J-beta primer mix. TCRdb independently ran MiXCR on the 5' RACE reads; one entry per CDR3 protein. The sample lists some 700,000 distinct CDR3 sequences, about 24% occurring once. Sequenced input: blood. The sequence was obtained from a man aged 70-80 years in good health.

CDR3 coding DNA: TGTGCCAGCAGTCATCAAACCGAGGACGAGCAGTACTTC. Translated: CASSHQTEDEQYF. The rearrangement uses TRBV27 and TRBJ2-7; D unresolved. Germline CDR1 is MNHEY and CDR2 is SMNVEV (reference sequence). V lost 5 bases and J lost 5, with 13 bases in between. This CDR3 has 13 amino acids.